The 2 T cell receptor beta chains in this list originate from one sample, sequenced in a study of Ad26.COV2.S vaccination and SARS-CoV-2 variants. Generated by immunoSEQ multiplex PCR, the TCRdb table keeps only in-frame clones and is missing some. The table includes about 350,000 clones, 75% to 90% detected once. The sample's treatment: 15 to 20 received Ad26.COV2.S at low or high dose, single or two shots; about 5 received placebo; per-sample allocation not given. Day 63 after the first injection of vaccine or placebo was the sampling time. Specimen: peripheral blood, collected in a trial of Ad26.COV2.S vaccine versus placebo. The receptors here all came from a person between 18 and 65 years old who received the Ad26.COV2.S COVID-19 vaccine or a placebo.

The chain uses TRBV19 and TRBJ2-3; TRBD2 is a possible D gene (7 bases). Germline assignment: CDR1 LNHDA and CDR2 SQIVND (reference sequence). The germline V and J ends were trimmed by 3 bases and 4 bases, with 20 bases remaining between them. There are 17 residues in the CDR3. This CDR3 reads CASSMGRGRVSADTQYF. CDR3 DNA sequence: TGTGCCAGTAGTATGGGAAGGGGGAGGGTTTCGGCAGATACGCAGTATTTT.

The gene calls are TRBV9 and TRBJ1-5; D might be TRBD1 (6 bases). Germline CDR1 is SGDLS and CDR2 is YYNGEE. The V end lost 5 bases, the J end lost 1 base, and 13 bases lay between the germline ends. This CDR3 has 15 residues. The CDR3 coding sequence is TGTGCCAGCAGTCTTACAGGGTTCAGCAATCAGCCCCAGCATTTT. Translated, it gives CASSLTGFSNQPQHF.